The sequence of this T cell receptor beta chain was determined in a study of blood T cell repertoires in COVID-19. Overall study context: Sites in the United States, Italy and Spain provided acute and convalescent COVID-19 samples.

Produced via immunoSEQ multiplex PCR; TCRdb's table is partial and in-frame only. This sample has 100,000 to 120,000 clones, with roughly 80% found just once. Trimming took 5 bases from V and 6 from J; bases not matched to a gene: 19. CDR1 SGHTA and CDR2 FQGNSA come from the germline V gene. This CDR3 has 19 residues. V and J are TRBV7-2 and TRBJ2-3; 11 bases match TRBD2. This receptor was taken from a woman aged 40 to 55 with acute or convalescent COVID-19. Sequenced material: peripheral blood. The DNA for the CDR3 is TGTGCCAGCAGCCCCCCTTGGGGTAGCGGGGGGGCCCGGCCCGATACGCAGTATTTT. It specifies CASSPPWGSGGARPDTQYF.